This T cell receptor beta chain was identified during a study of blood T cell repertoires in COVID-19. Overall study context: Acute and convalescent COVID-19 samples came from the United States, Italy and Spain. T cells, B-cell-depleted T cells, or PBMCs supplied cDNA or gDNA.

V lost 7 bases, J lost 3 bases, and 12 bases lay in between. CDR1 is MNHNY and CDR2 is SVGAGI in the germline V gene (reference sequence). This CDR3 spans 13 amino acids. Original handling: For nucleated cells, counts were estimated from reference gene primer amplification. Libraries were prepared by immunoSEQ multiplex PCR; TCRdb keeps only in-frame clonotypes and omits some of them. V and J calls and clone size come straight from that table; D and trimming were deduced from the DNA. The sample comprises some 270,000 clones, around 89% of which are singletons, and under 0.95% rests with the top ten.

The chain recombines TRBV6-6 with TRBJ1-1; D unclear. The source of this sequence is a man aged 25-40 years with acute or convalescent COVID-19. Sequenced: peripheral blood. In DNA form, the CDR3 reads TGTGCCAGCAACCGGGGTACGTACACTGAAGCTTTCTTT. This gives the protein CASNRGTYTEAFF.